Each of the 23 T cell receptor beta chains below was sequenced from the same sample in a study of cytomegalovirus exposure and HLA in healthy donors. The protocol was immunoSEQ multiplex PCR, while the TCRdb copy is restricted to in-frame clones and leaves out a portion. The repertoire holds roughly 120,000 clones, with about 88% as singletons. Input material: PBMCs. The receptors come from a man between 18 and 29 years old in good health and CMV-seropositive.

The chain's CDR3 is CASSPTGQGTNQPQHF. The CDR3 coding sequence is TGCGCCAGCAGCCCCACAGGACAGGGAACAAATCAGCCCCAGCATTTT. The chain recombines TRBV4-1 with TRBJ1-5, with 8 bases aligning to TRBD1. With V trimmed by 4 bases and J by 4 bases, 9 bases remained unmatched. CDR3 length: 16 amino acids. From germline, CDR1 is MGHRA and CDR2 YSYEKL.

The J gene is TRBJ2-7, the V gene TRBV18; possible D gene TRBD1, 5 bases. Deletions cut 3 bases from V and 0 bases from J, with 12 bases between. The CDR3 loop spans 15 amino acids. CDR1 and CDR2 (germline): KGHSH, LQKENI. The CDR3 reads CASSPGQGSSYEQYF. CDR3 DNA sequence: TGTGCCAGCTCACCTGGGCAGGGTAGCTCCTACGAGCAGTACTTC.

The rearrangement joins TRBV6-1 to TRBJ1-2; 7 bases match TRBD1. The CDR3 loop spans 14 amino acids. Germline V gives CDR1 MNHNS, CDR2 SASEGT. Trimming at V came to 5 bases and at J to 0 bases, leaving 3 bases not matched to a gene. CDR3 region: CASSRTGSNYGYTF. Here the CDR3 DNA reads TGTGCCAGCAGTCGGACAGGTTCTAACTATGGCTACACCTTC.

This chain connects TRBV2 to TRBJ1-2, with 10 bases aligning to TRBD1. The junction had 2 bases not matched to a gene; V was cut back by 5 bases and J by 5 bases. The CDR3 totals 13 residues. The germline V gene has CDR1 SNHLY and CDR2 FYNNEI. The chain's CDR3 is CASSLDRGYGYTF. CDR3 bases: TGTGCCAGCAGTTTGGACAGGGGGTATGGCTACACCTTC.

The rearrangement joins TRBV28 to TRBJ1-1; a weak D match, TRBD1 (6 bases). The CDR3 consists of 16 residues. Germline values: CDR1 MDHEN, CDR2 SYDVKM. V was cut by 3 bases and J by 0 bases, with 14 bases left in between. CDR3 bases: TGTGCCAGCAGTTTTTCCCGGACAGCTGTGAACACTGAAGCTTTCTTT. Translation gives CASSFSRTAVNTEAFF.

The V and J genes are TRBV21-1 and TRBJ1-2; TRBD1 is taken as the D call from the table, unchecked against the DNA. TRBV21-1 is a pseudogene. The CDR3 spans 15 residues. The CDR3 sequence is CASSKGTGQHYGYTF. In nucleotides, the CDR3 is TGTGCCAGCAGCAAGGGCACCGGACAGCACTATGGCTACACCTTC.

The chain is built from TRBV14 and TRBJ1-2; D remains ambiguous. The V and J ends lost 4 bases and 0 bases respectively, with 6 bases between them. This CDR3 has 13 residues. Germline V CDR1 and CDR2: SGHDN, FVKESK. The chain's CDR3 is CASSLLSNYGYTF. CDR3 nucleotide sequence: TGTGCCAGCAGCCTCTTATCTAACTATGGCTACACCTTC.

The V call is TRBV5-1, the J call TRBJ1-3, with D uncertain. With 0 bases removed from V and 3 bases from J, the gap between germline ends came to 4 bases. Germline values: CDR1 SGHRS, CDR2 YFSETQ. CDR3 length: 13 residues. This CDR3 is CASSLDGGNTIYF. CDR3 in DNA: TGCGCCAGCAGCTTGGACGGTGGAAACACCATATATTTT. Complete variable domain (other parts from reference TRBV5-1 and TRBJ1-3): KAGVTQTPRYLIKTRGQQVTLSCSPISGHRSVSWYQQTPGQGLQFLFEYFSETQRNKGNFPGRFSGRQFSNSRSEMNVSTLELGDSALYLCASSLDGGNTIYFGEGSWLTVV.

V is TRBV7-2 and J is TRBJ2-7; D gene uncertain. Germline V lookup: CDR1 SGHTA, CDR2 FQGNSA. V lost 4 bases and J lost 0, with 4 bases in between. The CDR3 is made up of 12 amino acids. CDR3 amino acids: CASSSSSYEQYF. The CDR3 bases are TGTGCCAGCAGCTCTAGCTCCTACGAGCAGTACTTC. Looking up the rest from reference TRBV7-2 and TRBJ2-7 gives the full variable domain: GAGVSQSPSNKVTEKGKDVELRCDPISGHTALYWYRQSLGQGLEFLIYFQGNSAPDKSGLPSDRFSAERTGGSVSTLTIQRTQQEDSAVYLCASSSSSYEQYFGPGTRLTVT.

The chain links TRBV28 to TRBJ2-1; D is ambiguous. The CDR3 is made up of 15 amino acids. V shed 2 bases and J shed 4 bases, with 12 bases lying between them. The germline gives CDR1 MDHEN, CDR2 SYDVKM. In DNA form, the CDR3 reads TGTGCCAGCAGTTTACGGCACAGCCTTTACAATGAGCAGTTCTTC. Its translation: CASSLRHSLYNEQFF.

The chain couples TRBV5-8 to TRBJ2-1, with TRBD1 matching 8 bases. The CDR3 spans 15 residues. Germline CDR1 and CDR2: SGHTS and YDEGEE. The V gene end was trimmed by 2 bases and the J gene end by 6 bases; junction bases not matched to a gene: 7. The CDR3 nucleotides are TGTGCCAGCAGCTTCCGGGACAGGCACGTCAATGAGCAGTTCTTC. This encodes CASSFRDRHVNEQFF.

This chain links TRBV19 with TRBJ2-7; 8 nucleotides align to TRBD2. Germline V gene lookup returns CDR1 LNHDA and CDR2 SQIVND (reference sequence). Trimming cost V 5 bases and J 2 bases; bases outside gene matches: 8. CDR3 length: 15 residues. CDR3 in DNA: TGTGCCAGTAGTTCCGGGACTAGGGGAACCTACGAGCAGTACTTC. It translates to CASSSGTRGTYEQYF.

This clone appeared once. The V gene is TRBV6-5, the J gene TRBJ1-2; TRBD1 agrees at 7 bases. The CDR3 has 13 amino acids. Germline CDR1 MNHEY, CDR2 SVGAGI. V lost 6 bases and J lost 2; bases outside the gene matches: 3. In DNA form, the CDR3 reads TGTGCCAGCAGGTCGACAGGGAACTATGGCTACACCTTC. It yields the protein CASRSTGNYGYTF.

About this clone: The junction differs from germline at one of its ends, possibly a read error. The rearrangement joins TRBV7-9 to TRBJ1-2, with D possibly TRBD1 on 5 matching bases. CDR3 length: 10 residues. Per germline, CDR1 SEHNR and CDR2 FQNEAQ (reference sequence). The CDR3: CASDNSFGHF. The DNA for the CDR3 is TGTGCCAGCGACAATAGTTTTGGACACTTC.

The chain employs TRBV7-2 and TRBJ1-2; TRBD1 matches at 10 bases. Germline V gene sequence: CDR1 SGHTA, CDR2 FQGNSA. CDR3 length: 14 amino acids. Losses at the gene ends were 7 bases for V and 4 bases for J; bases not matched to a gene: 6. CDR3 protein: CASIPTGGLYGYTF. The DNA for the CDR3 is TGTGCCAGCATCCCGACAGGGGGCCTCTATGGCTACACCTTC. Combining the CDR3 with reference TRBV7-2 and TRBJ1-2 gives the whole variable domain GAGVSQSPSNKVTEKGKDVELRCDPISGHTALYWYRQSLGQGLEFLIYFQGNSAPDKSGLPSDRFSAERTGGSVSTLTIQRTQQEDSAVYLCASIPTGGLYGYTFGSGTRLTVV.

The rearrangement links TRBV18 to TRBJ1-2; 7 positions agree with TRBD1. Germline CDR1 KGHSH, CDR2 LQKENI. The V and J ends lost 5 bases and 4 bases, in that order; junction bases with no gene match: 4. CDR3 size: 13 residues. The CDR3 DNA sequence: TGTGCCAGCTCAGATCAGGGGGGCTATGGCTACACCTTC. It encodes CASSDQGGYGYTF.

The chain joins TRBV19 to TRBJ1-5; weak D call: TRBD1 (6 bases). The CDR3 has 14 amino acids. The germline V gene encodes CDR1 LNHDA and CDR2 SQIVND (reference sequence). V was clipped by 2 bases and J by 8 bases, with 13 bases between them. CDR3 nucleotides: TGTGCCAGTAGTATAACAGGGTTGATCAAGCCCCAGCATTTT. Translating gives CASSITGLIKPQHF.

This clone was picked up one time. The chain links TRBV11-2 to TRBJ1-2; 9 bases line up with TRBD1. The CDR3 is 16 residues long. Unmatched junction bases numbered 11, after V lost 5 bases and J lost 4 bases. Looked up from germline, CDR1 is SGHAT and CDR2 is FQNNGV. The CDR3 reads CASSPGAGTGIYGYTF. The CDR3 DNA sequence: TGTGCCAGCAGCCCAGGAGCCGGGACAGGGATCTATGGCTACACCTTC.

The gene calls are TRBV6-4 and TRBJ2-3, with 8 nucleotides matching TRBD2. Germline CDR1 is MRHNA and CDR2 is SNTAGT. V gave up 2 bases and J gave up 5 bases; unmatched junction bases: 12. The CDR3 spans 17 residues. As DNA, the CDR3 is TGTGCCAGCAGTGACGGGGAGAGCGGGGGCCAGGTAGATACGCAGTATTTT. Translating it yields CASSDGESGGQVDTQYF.

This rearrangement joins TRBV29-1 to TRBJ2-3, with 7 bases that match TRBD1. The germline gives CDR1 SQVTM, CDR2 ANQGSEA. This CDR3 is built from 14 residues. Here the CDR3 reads CSTIRDSESDTQYF. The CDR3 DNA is TGCAGTACGATCCGGGACAGTGAGTCAGATACGCAGTATTTT.

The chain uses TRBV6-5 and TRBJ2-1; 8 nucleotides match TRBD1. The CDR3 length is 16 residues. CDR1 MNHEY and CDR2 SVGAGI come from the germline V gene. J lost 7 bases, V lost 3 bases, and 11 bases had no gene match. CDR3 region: CASSYTPGGAGNEQFF. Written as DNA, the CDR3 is TGTGCCAGCAGTTATACTCCAGGGGGCGCAGGGAATGAGCAGTTCTTC.

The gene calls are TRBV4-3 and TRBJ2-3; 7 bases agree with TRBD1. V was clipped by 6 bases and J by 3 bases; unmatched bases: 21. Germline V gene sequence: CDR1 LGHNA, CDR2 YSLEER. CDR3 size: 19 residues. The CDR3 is CASRRPTGPPPLRTDTQYF. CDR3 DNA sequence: TGCGCCAGCAGAAGACCGACAGGGCCCCCGCCTTTGAGGACAGATACGCAGTATTTT.

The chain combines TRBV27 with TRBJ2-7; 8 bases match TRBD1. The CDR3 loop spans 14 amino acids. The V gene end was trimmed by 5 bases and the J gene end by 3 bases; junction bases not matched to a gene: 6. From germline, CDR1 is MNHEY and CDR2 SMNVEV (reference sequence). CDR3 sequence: CASSPHRGVYEQYF. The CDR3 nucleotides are TGTGCCAGCAGTCCTCACAGGGGGGTCTACGAGCAGTACTTC.